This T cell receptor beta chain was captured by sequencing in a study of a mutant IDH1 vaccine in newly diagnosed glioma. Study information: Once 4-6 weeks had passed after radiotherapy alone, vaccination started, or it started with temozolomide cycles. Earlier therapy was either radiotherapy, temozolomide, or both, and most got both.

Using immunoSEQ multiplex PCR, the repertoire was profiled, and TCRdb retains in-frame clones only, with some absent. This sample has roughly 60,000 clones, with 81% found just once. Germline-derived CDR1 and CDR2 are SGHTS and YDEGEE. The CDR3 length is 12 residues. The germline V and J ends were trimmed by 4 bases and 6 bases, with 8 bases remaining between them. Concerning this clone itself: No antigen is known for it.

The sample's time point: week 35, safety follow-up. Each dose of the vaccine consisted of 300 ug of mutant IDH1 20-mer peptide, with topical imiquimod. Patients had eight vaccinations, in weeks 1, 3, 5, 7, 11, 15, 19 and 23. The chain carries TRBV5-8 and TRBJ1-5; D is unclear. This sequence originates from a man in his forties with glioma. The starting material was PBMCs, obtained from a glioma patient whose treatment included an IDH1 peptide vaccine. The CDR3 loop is CASSPDLQPQHF. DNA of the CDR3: TGTGCCAGCAGCCCGGACCTTCAGCCCCAGCATTTT.